This record concerns one T cell receptor beta chain sequence. What it binds is unknown. This sample is drawn from a study of T cells after yellow fever vaccination. Study results and limitations: Within FACS-sorted repertoires, abundant clonotypes contaminating from the bulk population could be present.

CDR3 length equals 16 residues. With 1 base removed from V and 3 bases from J, the gap between germline ends came to 15 bases. The authors made TCR cDNA by 5'RACE template switching, adding a universal primer site and UMIs. TCRdb reanalysed the 5' RACE reads using MiXCR and keeps one entry per CDR3 protein. Found here are fewer than 450,000 distinct CDR3 sequences, roughly 8% of them singletons; the top ten hold approximately 15%. Sample: PBMCs, taken roughly 45 days after the first yellow fever vaccination. The V gene is TRBV12-3 or TRBV12-4, the J gene TRBJ2-5; TRBD1 or TRBD2 may be the D gene (7 bases each). The source is a man between 18 and 29 years old who received the YFV17D yellow fever vaccine. The CDR3 DNA reads TGTGCCAGCAGTTTAGGACAGGGAGGGTTCAAAGAGACCCAGTACTTC. The encoded protein is CASSLGQGGFKETQYF.